The entry that follows covers one TCR beta chain sequence. The data were produced by immunoSEQ multiplex PCR, yet TCRdb's version contains in-frame clones alone and is incomplete. The sample carries approximately 200,000 clones, less than 85% recorded once. The source of the sample is a study of blood T cell repertoires in COVID-19. Looking at the study overall: T cells, B-cell-depleted T cells, or PBMCs supplied cDNA or gDNA.

The CDR3 totals 17 residues. Trimming removed 8 bases at V and 3 bases at J, with 26 bases between. The germline V gene encodes CDR1 MNHEY and CDR2 SMNVEV (reference sequence). This clonotype was sampled from a woman older than 75 with COVID-19, enrolled during active disease. This rearrangement joins TRBV27 to TRBJ2-7; TRBD2 is a possible D gene (6 bases). The sample was peripheral blood. The CDR3 protein is CASSSKYNGRINYEQYF. For the CDR3, the DNA is TGTGCCAGCTCCTCTAAGTATAACGGGAGAATCAACTACGAGCAGTACTTC.